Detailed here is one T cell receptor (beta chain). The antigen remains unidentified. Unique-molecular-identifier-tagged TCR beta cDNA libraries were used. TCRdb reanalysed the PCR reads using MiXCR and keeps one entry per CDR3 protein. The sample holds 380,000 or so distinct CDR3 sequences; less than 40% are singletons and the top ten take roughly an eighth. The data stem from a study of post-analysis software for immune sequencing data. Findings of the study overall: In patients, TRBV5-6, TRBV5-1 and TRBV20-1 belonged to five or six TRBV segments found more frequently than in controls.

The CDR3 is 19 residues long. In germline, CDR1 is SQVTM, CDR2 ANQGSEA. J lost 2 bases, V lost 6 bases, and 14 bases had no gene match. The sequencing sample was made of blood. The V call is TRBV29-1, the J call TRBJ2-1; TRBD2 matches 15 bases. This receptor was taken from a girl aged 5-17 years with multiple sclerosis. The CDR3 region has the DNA TGCAGCGTCGCCGACCCGGGACTAGCGGGGGGCCTCGCCTACAATGAGCAGTTCTTC. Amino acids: CSVADPGLAGGLAYNEQFF.